This record covers a single T cell receptor beta chain. The antigen this receptor binds is unknown. One junction end does not reproduce the germline sequence, and a read error may be involved. This entry is derived from a study of shared clonotypes between healthy human individuals (dated by TCRdb to the early 2020s). Regarding the complete study: A couple of women and three men aged 18 to 49 years were included in the cohort. For each donor, CD4 naive and CD4 memory were each given three plates, CD8 naive was given two plates, and CD8 memory was given one plate. To estimate repertoire size and how much clonotype sharing occurs between individuals, the study deeply sequenced the blood TCR repertoires of several healthy adults. Different laboratories and diverse techniques were used to prepare libraries and sequence TCR repertoires, to increase sequencing depth and limit assay-specific biases. Per donor, leukapheresis produced somewhere between about 0.8 and 9.5 billion PBMCs.

TCR CDR3 regions were amplified from genomic DNA by multiplex PCR using the deep immunoSEQ assay. Genomic DNA extracted from each cell subset was distributed evenly over all wells of several immunoSEQ 96-well plates, and each plate served as one replicate. For sorted subsets, roughly 0.2 ug genomic DNA, equal to 25,000 to 35,000 T cell genomes, was loaded into each replicate PCR. Purified libraries were measured with a Qubit 3.0 fluorometer, size-checked on a Bioanalyzer 2100, and measured again with the KAPA Library Quantification kit. Every immunoSEQ 96-well plate was sequenced on a dedicated single-read 150-cycle Illumina NextSeq 550 flow cell. From the authors' description of their analysis: The immunoSEQ output contained only junctional sequences without quality scores, so filtering could not match that applied to full-length reads. To assign V/J genes and CDR3, sequences were annotated against IMGT germline references using PyIR, a Python wrapper for IgBLAST v1.9. Reads were filtered out if the reads had weak V/J assignments (E-value above 1e-6), no CDR3, stop codons, out-of-frame junctions, or ambiguous translated residues. A V3J clonotype was defined by an identical inferred V gene, J gene, and CDR3 amino acid sequence. The percentage overlap between two repertoires was calculated by dividing the number of shared unique clonotypes by the size of the smaller repertoire. Three approaches were used to assess repertoire richness: RTK rarefaction, the Chao1 estimator, and Recon v2.1 estimates of unobserved clonotypes. For all TCRbeta clonotypes obtained by the gDNA method from a handful of donors, generation probabilities were computed with OLGA. This is the immuneACCESS table as TCRdb keeps it, with only in-frame sequences that have V and J called. A part of the clones is gone; compared with another copy, unresolved V genes explain less than half, and the rest is unexplained. V and J calls and clone size come straight from that table; D and trimming were deduced from the DNA. This sample is represented by over a million clones; around 78% of them were singletons. 0.6% to 0.75% of the sample is held by the ten biggest clonotypes.

Taken from cysteine to phenylalanine, the CDR3 has 15 residues. Solely the CDR3 DNA is kept, with 45 bases framed from the first base. CDR1 and CDR2 (MNHEY, SMNVEV) derive from the germline V gene (reference sequence). Healthy HIV-negative adults with no recently reported acute infections or vaccinations were included as donors. Every donor was a Caucasian adult living in Nashville, Tennessee, USA. Magnetic negative selection was used to enrich CD4+ T cells, after which naive cells were positively selected on CD45RA and the negative fraction became the memory subset. After blood collection by leukapheresis, PBMCs were isolated using Ficoll-Histopaque density gradient centrifugation and then cryopreserved in the vapor phase of liquid nitrogen. Analytical flow cytometry was used to check the purity and quantity of every magnetically sorted T cell population. Each sorted fraction had its genomic DNA isolated and then quantified by UV absorbance on a Nanodrop 2000c.

The paper's findings and limits, for the study overall: Rarefaction of sorted-subset datasets indicated incomplete sequencing despite the large sequencing depth. Higher generation probabilities were observed for clonotypes shared by all four sorted-subset donors than for non-shared clonotypes. Sampling was restricted to blood, and TCR repertoires in tissues likely differ from the TCR repertoires found in blood. Pairwise subsampling led to the expectation that sequencing depth would affect the degree of clonotype sharing among donors. When a few donors were compared, the shared fraction of clonotypes was around 4.6% for naive CD4, over 3% for naive CD8, 2% to 2.5% for memory CD4, and 0.4% for memory CD8. Because the study included only a small number of donors, the genetic and exposure-history diversity represented was limited. Naive subsets generally had larger estimated clonotype richness than memory subsets did.

The V and J genes are TRBV27 and TRBJ1-5, with TRBD1 tentatively as D gene (5 bases match). The source of this sequence is a man younger than 30 in good health. Some clones in this sample may be carry-over from other donors' samples. Sequenced sample: memory CD4+ T cells from PBMCs. The cell subset or site label, read with the paper, signifies: CD45RA-negative fraction. The nucleotides are TGTGCCAGCAGTTTCGGGGGACTAAGGGATCAGGCCCAGCATTTT. Translated, it reads CASSFGGLRDQAQHF.